The 20 T cell receptor beta chains presented below share a single source sample, sequenced in a study of regulatory T cells in long-lasting Graves disease. The time point denotes: newly diagnosed GD, antithyroid drugs for less than 3 months. PBMC RNA served as the TCR library source. With iRepertoire HTBI primers and Arm-PCR of CDR3 regions, TCR beta libraries were built. TCRdb re-analysed the multiplex PCR reads in MiXCR, keeping a single row per CDR3 protein. The sample carries approximately 360,000 distinct CDR3 sequences, over 9.5% recorded once. The same sample was also used in a study of T cells in Graves' hyperthyroidism and ophthalmopathy.

The sample in question was peripheral blood mononuclear cells (PBMCs), obtained at new diagnosis, from a patient treated with antithyroid drugs. The receptors originated from a woman under 30 with Graves disease.

There are many counts of this clonotype. V usage is TRBV6-2 or TRBV6-3 and J usage is TRBJ2-7; TRBD2 matches at 9 bases. CDR1 is MNHEY, CDR2 SVGEGT, per germline. The CDR3 loop spans 16 amino acids. Losses at the gene ends were 2 bases for V and 2 bases for J; bases not matched to a gene: 7. The CDR3 DNA reads as TGTGCCAGCAGTTACCTCCCGGGACTAGCTCCCTACGAGCAGTACTTC. Translation gives CASSYLPGLAPYEQYF.

Concerning this clonotype itself: The CDR3 carries no conserved terminal phenylalanine or tryptophan, so it likely arises from a read error. The chain's CDR3 is CATSDFGGSSYNEQFL. The CDR3 nucleotides read TGTGCCACCAGTGATTTTGGCGGGAGCTCCTACAATGAGCAGTTCCTC. The chain joins TRBV24-1 to TRBJ2-1; 7 nucleotides agree with TRBD2. The CDR3 sequence is 16 residues long. Germline V gene lookup returns CDR1 KGHDR and CDR2 SFDVKD. V was pared by 1 base and J by 0 bases, with 2 bases of the junction left unmatched.

This clonotype was counted at least ten times. This chain connects TRBV20-1 to TRBJ1-2; D is unresolved. Germline CDR1 DFQATT, CDR2 SNEGSKA (reference sequence). The CDR3 length is 14 residues. V lost 3 bases and J 2 bases, leaving 13 bases between the germline ends. The CDR3 coding sequence is TGCAGTGCTAGTCTCTTCACATCGAACTATGGCTACACCTTC. As protein: CSASLFTSNYGYTF.

The rearrangement joins TRBV29-1 to TRBJ2-1; no clear D. The CDR3 sequence is 13 residues long. Between the trimmed V and J ends, which lost 7 bases and 8 bases, there was a span of 18 bases. Germline CDR1 SQVTM, CDR2 ANQGSEA. The CDR3 protein is CSGMADGLYEQFF. CDR3 nucleotide sequence: TGCAGCGGGATGGCGGACGGATTGTATGAGCAGTTCTTC.

This clonotype was observed a handful of times. One end of the junction varies from germline; a read error may be responsible. The chain joins TRBV7-2 to TRBJ1-1; possibly TRBD1 for D (6 bases). Germline V CDR1 and CDR2: SGHTA, FQGNSA. The length of the CDR3 is 16 residues. CDR3 sequence reads: CASSVLNRDINTVAFF. The CDR3 DNA reads TGTGCCAGCAGCGTACTAAACCGGGACATTAACACTGTAGCTTTCTTT.

This clonotype was detected ten times or more. CDR3 bases: TGTGCCAGCAGCTTACGGCCCGACTATTACAATGAGCAGTTCTTC. Translating it yields CASSLRPDYYNEQFF. The rearrangement uses TRBV7-3 and TRBJ2-1, with a weak D call TRBD2 (5 bases). Looked up from germline, CDR1 is SGHTA and CDR2 is FQGTGA. V lost 2 bases and J lost 4, with 12 bases in between. The CDR3 extends over 15 amino acids.

This clonotype was observed many times. V is TRBV20-1 and J is TRBJ2-1, with 8 nucleotides matching TRBD2. This CDR3 is built from 15 residues. Germline V gene sequence: CDR1 DFQATT, CDR2 SNEGSKA (reference sequence). V gave up 6 bases and J gave up 0 bases; unmatched junction bases: 7. The CDR3 nucleotides read TGCAGTGCCGCGGGGGGCCAAAGCTCCTACAATGAGCAGTTCTTC. Amino acids: CSAAGGQSSYNEQFF.

This clonotype was detected ten times or more. The CDR3 region is CASSQGTSGELGFEQFF. In DNA form, the CDR3 reads TGTGCCAGCAGCCAGGGGACTAGCGGTGAACTTGGTTTTGAGCAGTTCTTC. V gene TRBV7-8 combines with J gene TRBJ2-1; 11 nucleotides line up with TRBD2. The CDR3 runs to 17 residues. The J segment lost 9 bases and the V segment lost 5 bases, leaving 15 bases of the junction unmatched. In germline, CDR1 is SGHVS, CDR2 FQNEAQ.

This clonotype was observed at least ten times. The CDR3 region has the DNA TGTGCCAGCGTGGACAGTAGCAATCAGCCCCAGCATTTT. Amino acids: CASVDSSNQPQHF. The chain has TRBV2 and TRBJ1-5; TRBD1 is a possible D gene (6 bases). There are 13 residues in the CDR3. Germline V gives CDR1 SNHLY, CDR2 FYNNEI. V shed 8 bases and J shed 0 bases, with 8 bases lying between them. Full variable domain (missing parts from reference TRBV2 and TRBJ1-5): EPEVTQTPSHQVTQMGQEVILRCVPISNHLYFYWYRQILGQKVEFLVSFYNNEISEKSEIFDDQFSVERPDGSNFTLKIRSTKLEDSAMYFCASVDSSNQPQHFGDGTRLSIL.

With respect to this clonotype: A junction boundary mismatches the germline segment, possibly from a read error. The gene calls are TRBV12-3 or TRBV12-4 and TRBJ1-4, with 11 bases lining up with TRBD1. CDR3 length: 15 amino acids. CDR3 nucleotide sequence: TGTGTCAGCAGGCAGCCGGGACAGGGGGAAGAAAAACTGTTTTTT. It yields the protein CVSRQPGQGEEKLFF.

This clonotype was seen ten or more times. V is TRBV11-3 and J is TRBJ2-5; TRBD1 agrees at 8 bases. CDR3 size: 14 residues. Germline V gene data show CDR1 as SGHNT and CDR2 as YENEEA. With 5 bases clipped from V and 4 bases from J, the junction kept 6 bases outside the gene matches. CDR3 DNA: TGTGCCAGCAGCCTCGGACAGGGTTCAGAGACCCAGTACTTC. Its protein product is CASSLGQGSETQYF. Looking up the rest from reference TRBV11-3 and TRBJ2-5 gives the full variable domain: EAGVVQSPRYKIIEKKQPVAFWCNPISGHNTLYWYLQNLGQGPELLIRYENEEAVDDSQLPKDRFSAERLKGVDSTLKIQPAELGDSAVYLCASSLGQGSETQYFGPGTRLLVL.

Remarks on this clonotype: A clone one base away is much larger, so this may be a read error. The chain carries TRBV12-3 or TRBV12-4 and TRBJ1-3, with 7 positions matching TRBD1. Trimming at V came to 5 bases and at J to 2 bases, leaving 6 bases not matched to a gene. The CDR3 contains 15 residues. The CDR3 spells CASSPWTGPGNTIYF. For the CDR3, the DNA is TGTGCCAGCAGTCCATGGACAGGTCCTGGAAACACCATATATTTT.

Many counts were recorded for this clonotype. The chain uses TRBV20-1 and TRBJ2-7, with TRBD2 matching over 11 bases. This CDR3 region has 13 residues. Germline trimming cut 5 bases from V and 2 bases from J; bases unmatched to any gene: 2. CDR1 and CDR2 (germline): DFQATT, SNEGSKA (reference sequence). CDR3 coding DNA: TGCAGTGCTTTACTAGCGGGGGCCTACGAGCAGTACTTC. This gives the protein CSALLAGAYEQYF.

This clonotype was seen ten or more times. The chain carries TRBV27 and TRBJ2-1, with a possible D match to TRBD2 (6 bases). The V end was cut by 3 bases, the J end by 9 bases, with 21 bases between. The CDR3 has 16 amino acids. Germline loops: CDR1 MNHEY, CDR2 SMNVEV (reference sequence). This CDR3 reads CASSFPPGLGVVEQFF. The CDR3, as DNA: TGTGCCAGCAGTTTCCCTCCGGGACTGGGAGTTGTTGAGCAGTTCTTC.

This clonotype has a handful of counts. The CDR3 carries no conserved terminal phenylalanine or tryptophan, so it likely arises from a read error. The chain carries TRBV2 and TRBJ1-2; D might be TRBD1 (5 bases). The CDR3 length is 13 residues. Deletions cut 7 bases from V and 7 bases from J, with 16 bases between. Looked up from germline, CDR1 is SNHLY and CDR2 is FYNNEI. CDR3 protein: CASMQGVLAGYTL. CDR3 bases: TGTGCCAGCATGCAGGGCGTCTTGGCTGGCTACACCCTC.

The V call is TRBV2, the J call TRBJ1-6; D is unclear. The CDR3 has 16 residues. The V gene lost 2 bases and the J gene lost 6 bases, with 14 bases spanning the gap. Germline V gene sequence: CDR1 SNHLY, CDR2 FYNNEI. CDR3: CASSEYPGSLNSPLHF. The CDR3 DNA reads as TGTGCCAGCAGTGAATATCCGGGGTCTCTTAATTCACCCCTCCACTTT.

This clonotype was picked up many times. The V and J genes are TRBV28 and TRBJ1-2; D gene unclear. Germline V lookup: CDR1 MDHEN, CDR2 SYDVKM. V shed 9 bases and J shed 2 bases, with 19 bases lying between them. This CDR3 contains 15 residues. The CDR3 nucleotides are TGTGCCAGTTACACGCCGGGCCAAGGAAACTATGGCTACACCTTC. Its translation: CASYTPGQGNYGYTF.

The sample holds a few counts of this clonotype. The gene calls are TRBV4-3 and TRBJ2-7; TRBD1 matches 10 bases. Germline-derived CDR1 and CDR2 are LGHNA and YSLEER. After removal of 4 bases from V and 0 bases from J, the junction contained 9 bases not matched to a gene. The CDR3 loop spans 17 amino acids. Here the CDR3 reads CASSPKRGTGVSYEQYF. CDR3 nucleotides: TGCGCCAGCAGCCCCAAACGGGGGACAGGGGTCTCCTACGAGCAGTACTTC.

This clonotype came up many times. The chain couples TRBV11-2 to TRBJ2-7; D remains unclear. The germline V gene encodes CDR1 SGHAT and CDR2 FQNNGV. The CDR3 is 14 amino acids. V lost 4 bases and J lost 4, with 14 bases in between. The CDR3 here is CASSSGWIGYEQYF. The CDR3 DNA sequence: TGTGCCAGCAGCTCCGGGTGGATCGGGTACGAGCAGTACTTC.

The table lists this clonotype with many counts. The rearrangement joins TRBV7-9 to TRBJ2-7; D not certain. The CDR3 length is 15 residues. V lost 5 bases and J 9 bases, leaving 23 bases between the germline ends. CDR1 is SEHNR, CDR2 FQNEAQ, per germline (reference sequence). The CDR3 DNA sequence: TGTGCCAGCAGCCCGGGCCTTTACCAAACCGAGGTGCAGTACTTC. It specifies CASSPGLYQTEVQYF.